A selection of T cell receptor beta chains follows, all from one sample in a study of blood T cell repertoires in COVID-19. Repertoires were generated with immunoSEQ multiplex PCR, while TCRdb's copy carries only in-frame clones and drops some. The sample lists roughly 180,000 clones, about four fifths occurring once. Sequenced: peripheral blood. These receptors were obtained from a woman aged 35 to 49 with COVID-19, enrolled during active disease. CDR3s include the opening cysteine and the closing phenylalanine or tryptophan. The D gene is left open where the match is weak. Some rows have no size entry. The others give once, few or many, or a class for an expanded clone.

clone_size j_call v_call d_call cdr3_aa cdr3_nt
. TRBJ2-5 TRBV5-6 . CASSLGLQETQYF TGTGCCAGCAGCTTGGGACTTCAAGAGACCCAGTACTTC
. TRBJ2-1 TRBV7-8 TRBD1 CASSLEDRGGNEQFF TGTGCCAGCAGCTTAGAGGACAGGGGGGGGAATGAGCAGTTCTTC
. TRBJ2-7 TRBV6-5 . CASSYRASPYEQYF TGTGCCAGCAGTTATCGGGCTAGCCCCTACGAGCAGTACTTC
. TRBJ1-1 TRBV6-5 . CASSPLTQAFF TGTGCCAGCAGTCCACTAACCCAAGCTTTCTTT
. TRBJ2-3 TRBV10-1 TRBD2 CASSEIPPPGGTSTDTQYF TGCGCCAGCAGTGAGATTCCCCCACCGGGGGGTACTAGCACAGATACGCAGTATTTT
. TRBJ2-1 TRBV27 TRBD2 CASSLSIGGNEQFF TGTGCCAGCAGTTTATCCATCGGGGGGAATGAGCAGTTCTTC
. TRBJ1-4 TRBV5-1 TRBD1 CASSIKQGNEKLFF TGCGCCAGCAGCATAAAACAGGGGAATGAAAAACTGTTTTTT
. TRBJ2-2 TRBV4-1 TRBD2 CASSQGTSGGPPLVGELFF TGCGCCAGCAGCCAAGGGACTAGCGGGGGGCCACCGTTGGTCGGGGAGCTGTTTTTT
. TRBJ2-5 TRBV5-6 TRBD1 CASSGPGQGAGEGETQYF TGTGCCAGCAGCGGACCGGGACAGGGTGCGGGAGAGGGCGAGACCCAGTACTTC
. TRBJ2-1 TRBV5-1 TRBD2 CASSFTSGEQFF TGCGCCAGCAGCTTTACTAGCGGGGAGCAGTTCTTC
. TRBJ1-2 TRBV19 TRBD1 CASGTGDGYTF TGTGCCAGTGGGACAGGCGATGGCTACACCTTC
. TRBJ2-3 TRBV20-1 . CSASPPTFTDTQYF TGCAGTGCTAGTCCCCCTACTTTTACAGATACGCAGTATTTT
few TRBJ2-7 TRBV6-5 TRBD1 CASNPGTGVRAPYF TGTGCCAGCAACCCCGGGACAGGGGTTAGGGCTCCGTACTTC
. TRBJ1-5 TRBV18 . CASSRDLGRYQPQHF TGTGCCAGCTCACGGGACTTGGGCCGGTATCAGCCCCAGCATTTT
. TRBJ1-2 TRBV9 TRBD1 CASSVTSGQGYGYTF TGTGCCAGCAGCGTCACTTCTGGACAGGGTTATGGCTACACCTTC
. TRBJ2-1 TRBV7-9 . CASSYLTPYEQFF TGTGCCAGCAGCTATCTTACTCCTTATGAGCAGTTCTTC
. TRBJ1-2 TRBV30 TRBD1 CAWGWTGNGYTF TGTGCCTGGGGATGGACAGGGAATGGCTACACCTTC
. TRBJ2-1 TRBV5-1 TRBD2 CASSFGTSGSYNEQFF TGCGCCAGCAGCTTCGGAACTAGCGGTTCCTACAATGAGCAGTTCTTC
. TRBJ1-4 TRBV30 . CAWSGNTGFSEKLFF TGTGCCTGGAGTGGAAACACAGGGTTTAGTGAAAAACTGTTTTTT
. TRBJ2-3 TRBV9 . CASSVVTDTQYF TGTGCCAGCAGCGTAGTAACAGATACGCAGTATTTT
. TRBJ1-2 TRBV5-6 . CASSVTNYGYTF TGTGCCAGCAGCGTTACTAACTATGGCTACACCTTC
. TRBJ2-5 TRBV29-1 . CSVVAQGLETQYF TGCAGCGTTGTGGCCCAGGGGCTGGAGACCCAGTACTTC
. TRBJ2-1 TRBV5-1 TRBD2 CASIPEPASGNEQFF TGCGCCAGCATCCCCGAACCGGCTAGCGGGAATGAGCAGTTCTTC
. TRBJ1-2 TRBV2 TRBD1 CASSPWDRNYGYTF TGTGCCAGCAGTCCCTGGGACAGAAACTATGGCTACACCTTC
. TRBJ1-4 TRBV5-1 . CASSLDGKGGEKLFF TGCGCCAGCAGCTTGGATGGGAAAGGGGGTGAAAAACTGTTTTTT
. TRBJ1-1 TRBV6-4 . CASSDLGGTEAFF TGTGCCAGCAGTGACCTGGGGGGCACTGAAGCTTTCTTT